Listed below are T cell receptor beta chains from one sample, sequenced in a study of T cell responses to AZD1222 COVID-19 vaccine. Data came from immunoSEQ multiplex PCR; TCRdb stores just in-frame clones and leaves some out. The data show about 150,000 clones, roughly nine tenths seen once. Sequenced material: peripheral blood, taken after recovery from COVID-19. The receptors derive from an adult who had recovered from COVID-19. Both conserved end residues are part of each CDR3. D genes are given only for firm matches.

D,V,CDR3
NA,TRBV5-1,CASSLASGAETQYF
NA,TRBV10-3,CAISDRSGTVSYEQYF
NA,TRBV7-9,CASSYKTVGHTGELFF
TRBD2,TRBV19,CASAAGSTDTQYF
TRBD1,TRBV5-1,CASSTGQGVAEAFF
NA,TRBV27,CASSFLNGGRIYTF
NA,TRBV28,CASSFDEKLFF
TRBD2,TRBV28,CASRPQVRTSGRNSYNEQFF
NA,TRBV28,CASWGAAGVHTSTDTQYF
NA,TRBV28,CASSLGGTRSSYEQYF
NA,TRBV5-1,CASSLEVDGSPLHF
NA,TRBV4-1,CASSQMGQEVGNTIYF
TRBD1,TRBV6-5,CASNRDRGSYEQYF
TRBD2,TRBV9,CASSVVAGLAGSSSYNEQFF
NA,TRBV7-6,CASSLAGGGANYGYTF
TRBD1,TRBV5-6,CASSSQGMNTEAFF
TRBD1,TRBV7-3,CASSNQGGGIQYF
TRBD2,TRBV9,CASSVIPSGGASLYNEQFF
NA,TRBV20-1,CSASSSNEQFF
NA,TRBV28,CASSPGHHQETQYF
NA,TRBV5-4,CASTREFYNEQFF
NA,TRBV12-3/TRBV12-4,CASSRPGQSNTF
TRBD2,TRBV2,CASSAVSSGSGEQFF
NA,TRBV3-1/TRBV3-2,CASTLGGYEETQYF
TRBD1,TRBV6-5,CASSMLWTGSYTF
NA,TRBV3-1/TRBV3-2,CASSQDSSRKYEQYF
NA,TRBV9,CASSRGGSSYEQYF
NA,TRBV7-2,CASSQYRRATGELFF
NA,TRBV3-1/TRBV3-2,CASSPPGPLNYGYTF